This is a list of T cell receptor beta chains from one sample in a study of T cell responses to AZD1222 COVID-19 vaccine. Assay: immunoSEQ multiplex PCR; the TCRdb copy retains only in-frame clones and omits some. Counted here are about 130,000 clones, 89% occurring once; the ten biggest clones make up roughly 6.5%. Sequences were derived from peripheral blood, sampled on day 0 of AZD1222 vaccination. The receptors originated from an adult in good health. Each CDR3 is given with its conserved first and last residue. A D gene is named only where the DNA matches it firmly. Not every row has a clone size; where given, it reads once, few, many or a size class.

v_gene	d_gene	j_gene	abundance	CDR3nt	CDR3aa
TRBV12-3/TRBV12-4	.	TRBJ2-3	once	TGTGCCAGCAGTTTAGGTCGCACAGATACGCAGTATTTT	CASSLGRTDTQYF
TRBV27	TRBD1	TRBJ1-4	.	TGTGCCAGCAGTCCGGACAGGGTCCAGACTTCGGGTGAAAAACTGTTTTTT	CASSPDRVQTSGEKLFF
TRBV6-5	.	TRBJ2-6	.	TGTGCCAGCAGGAGGACAGCTTCTGGGGCCAACGTCCTGACTTTC	CASRRTASGANVLTF
TRBV27	.	TRBJ2-7	.	TGTGCCAGCAGTTTAGAGGCTAGTCCTTATGAGCAGTACTTC	CASSLEASPYEQYF
TRBV19	.	TRBJ2-7	.	TGTGCCAGTAGTTTAAGGGACGGAATCTACGAGCAGTACTTC	CASSLRDGIYEQYF
TRBV6-2/TRBV6-3	.	TRBJ1-5	.	TGTGCCAGCAGTTGGGCGAGCAATCAGCCCCAGCATTTT	CASSWASNQPQHF
TRBV11-1	TRBD1	TRBJ1-5	.	TGTGCCAGCAGCCGGCGGGACAGCCTACGGCCCCAGCATTTT	CASSRRDSLRPQHF
TRBV6-1	.	TRBJ2-7	.	TGTGCCAGCAGTGACGCCGGGCTAGCCTACGAGCAGTACTTC	CASSDAGLAYEQYF
TRBV30	.	TRBJ1-1	.	TGTGCCTGGAGTGTAGGTTACATGAACACTGAAGCTTTCTTT	CAWSVGYMNTEAFF
TRBV6-5	.	TRBJ1-3	.	TGTGCCAGCATTGGAGATAGCTCTGGAAACACCATATATTTT	CASIGDSSGNTIYF
TRBV19	.	TRBJ1-6	.	TGTGCCAGTAGTTTGGGCATGGCAGGGGATAGTTCACCCCTCCACTTT	CASSLGMAGDSSPLHF
TRBV27	TRBD1	TRBJ2-7	.	TGTGCCAGCAGCTGGGGACAGGGGGGACACTACGAGCAGTACTTC	CASSWGQGGHYEQYF
TRBV30	.	TRBJ1-6	.	TGTGCCTGGAGTGTGGGGAATCACGGGTATAATTCACCCCTCCACTTT	CAWSVGNHGYNSPLHF
TRBV5-6	.	TRBJ2-1	few	TGTGCCAGCAGCTTGGGGCAGAGCTACAATGAGCAGTTCTTC	CASSLGQSYNEQFF
TRBV2	.	TRBJ1-2	.	TGTGCCAGCGGAGGAAACTATGGCTACACCTTC	CASGGNYGYTF
TRBV9	.	TRBJ1-1	few	TGTGCCAGCAGCGTAGACCCCGAAGCTTTCTTT	CASSVDPEAFF
TRBV30	.	TRBJ2-7	.	TGTGCCTGGATTGGTCGGGGTAGGGCGGAGCAGTACTTC	CAWIGRGRAEQYF
TRBV11-3	TRBD2	TRBJ2-1	.	TGTGCCAGCAGCTCAAAGCGGGGTGCTCGCTACAATGAGCAGTTCTTC	CASSSKRGARYNEQFF
TRBV6-6	.	TRBJ2-2	.	TGTGCCAGCACCTACAGGGTTGGGGAGCTGTTTTTT	CASTYRVGELFF
TRBV7-9	TRBD1	TRBJ2-7	.	TGTGCCAGCCGGCCGGGACAGGACCACTACGAGCAGTACTTC	CASRPGQDHYEQYF
TRBV9	.	TRBJ1-2	.	TGTGCCAGCAGCCAATCGACAGGAGACTATGGCTACACCTTC	CASSQSTGDYGYTF
TRBV11-2	.	TRBJ2-7	.	TGTGCCAGCAGGGCTAGCTCCTACGAGCAGTACTTC	CASRASSYEQYF
TRBV7-9	.	TRBJ2-1	.	TGTGCCAGCAGCTTAGTCCTAAGTGCCCATGAGCAGTTCTTC	CASSLVLSAHEQFF
TRBV19	TRBD2	TRBJ2-1	.	TGTGCCAGTAGGCAATACTATAGCGGGGGGCACAATGAGCAGTTCTTC	CASRQYYSGGHNEQFF
TRBV6-6	.	TRBJ1-2	.	TGTGCCAGCACCCGGACGGCCTATGGCTACACCTTC	CASTRTAYGYTF
TRBV5-4	.	TRBJ2-5	.	TGTGCCAGCACCCCGGAACTAGCTCGGGAGACCCAGTACTTC	CASTPELARETQYF
TRBV7-9	.	TRBJ1-3	.	TGTGCCAGCAGCCCCATCGCCGGAAACACCATATATTTT	CASSPIAGNTIYF
TRBV7-2	TRBD1	TRBJ1-1	.	TGTGCCAGCAGCTTTAACAGGGGTGGCACTGAAGCTTTCTTT	CASSFNRGGTEAFF
TRBV27	TRBD1	TRBJ1-5	.	TGTGCCAGCAGTCCCGACAGGGTTTCGTATCAGCCCCAGCATTTT	CASSPDRVSYQPQHF
TRBV3-1/TRBV3-2	TRBD1	TRBJ1-3	.	TGTGCCAGCAGTTACGGGACAGGGACGAACACCATATATTTT	CASSYGTGTNTIYF
TRBV2	.	TRBJ1-6	.	TGTGCCAGCAGTGAAACGGGGTCCTATAATTCACCCCTCCACTTT	CASSETGSYNSPLHF
TRBV6-1	.	TRBJ1-1	.	TGTGCCAGCAGTTTGGCCACTGAAGCTTTCTTT	CASSLATEAFF
TRBV30	.	TRBJ2-1	.	TGTGCCTGGAGTTTTACAGGTTTATACAATGAGCAGTTCTTC	CAWSFTGLYNEQFF
TRBV7-8	.	TRBJ1-1	.	TGTGCCAGCAGCTCAACTCCGGGGGGCCCGCGAGCTTTCTTT	CASSSTPGGPRAFF
TRBV27	.	TRBJ2-7	.	TGTGCCAGCAGCCGCACCGGGCCCTACGAGCAGTACTTC	CASSRTGPYEQYF
TRBV4-1	TRBD2	TRBJ2-3	.	TGCGCCAGCAGCCCAGCGGGGCGAGGGGATACGCAGTATTTT	CASSPAGRGDTQYF
TRBV9	.	TRBJ2-2	.	TGTGCCAGCGCCCAATCTTTGGGGGAGCTGTTTTTT	CASAQSLGELFF
TRBV21-1	.	TRBJ1-1	once	TGTGCCAGCAGCTCCCAAAACAGGGTAAGTGGAGCTTTCTTT	CASSSQNRVSGAFF
TRBV6-5	.	TRBJ2-2	.	TGTGCCAGCAAGAGTGGGGGGCGTGGCACCGGGGAGCTGTTTTTT	CASKSGGRGTGELFF
TRBV12-3/TRBV12-4	.	TRBJ2-1	.	TGTGCCAGCAGAAAGTTCAATGAGCAGTTCTTC	CASRKFNEQFF
TRBV9	TRBD1	TRBJ1-6	.	TGTGCCAGCAGCGGCGGGACAGCGAGCTCCTATAATTCACCCCTCCACTTT	CASSGGTASSYNSPLHF
TRBV11-3	TRBD1	TRBJ2-2	.	TGTGCCAGCAGCTTTTCGACAGGGGAGAGAACCGGGGAGCTGTTTTTT	CASSFSTGERTGELFF
TRBV7-9	.	TRBJ2-5	.	TGTGCCAGCAGCTTAGCTAGGGGGGGATTAACAGAGACCCAGTACTTC	CASSLARGGLTETQYF
TRBV5-1	.	TRBJ2-7	.	TGCGCCAGCAGCACCGGAGGCGCGGGCGAGCAGTACTTC	CASSTGGAGEQYF
TRBV7-2	TRBD2	TRBJ2-1	few	TGTGCCAGCAGCTCCCAGCGGGGGGGCCGGGGTGAGCAGTTCTTC	CASSSQRGGRGEQFF
TRBV18	.	TRBJ2-1	once	TGTGCCAGCTCACCACCGGTTCTGGGGGATGAGCAGTTCTTC	CASSPPVLGDEQFF
TRBV3-1/TRBV3-2	.	TRBJ1-2	.	TGTGCCAGCAGCCAAGACTTGGCCAGCCGATCTCGCTACACCTTC	CASSQDLASRSRYTF
TRBV7-2	TRBD1	TRBJ1-2	.	TGTGCCAGCAACGGACAGGGTCCATATGGCTACACCTTC	CASNGQGPYGYTF
TRBV27	.	TRBJ1-5	.	TGTGCCAGCAGTCTGACCTTCCCGGTTAAGGAGCCCCAGCATTTT	CASSLTFPVKEPQHF
TRBV13	.	TRBJ1-1	.	TGTGCCAGCAGCTATGGACAGCGTTCTATGAACACTGAAGCTTTCTTT	CASSYGQRSMNTEAFF
TRBV19	.	TRBJ2-3	.	TGTGCCAGTAGTATACCCGGCGGAGACACAGATACGCAGTATTTT	CASSIPGGDTDTQYF
TRBV24-1	TRBD2	TRBJ2-5	.	TGTGCCACCAGTGACCCGACTAGCGGGGGGGAGACCCAGTACTTC	CATSDPTSGGETQYF
TRBV6-5	.	TRBJ2-2	.	TGTGCCACCGGACGGAGGGAAACCGGGGAGCTGTTTTTT	CATGRRETGELFF
TRBV3-1/TRBV3-2	TRBD1	TRBJ2-7	.	TGTGCCAGCAGCCAAGGCGCCACCGGGACAGGACCAACCTACGAGCAGTACTTC	CASSQGATGTGPTYEQYF
TRBV6-5	TRBD1	TRBJ2-2	.	TGTGCCAGCAGTATAGGGACAGAGACCGGGGAGCTGTTTTTT	CASSIGTETGELFF
TRBV5-6	TRBD1	TRBJ1-1	.	TGTGCCAGCGCCCGGACAGGGACGAACACTGAAGCTTTCTTT	CASARTGTNTEAFF